This is a list of T cell receptor beta chains from one sample in a study of Tregs in tolerant kidney transplant recipients. Here immunoSEQ multiplex PCR was the method, and the copy in TCRdb shows in-frame clones only, minus some. The sample includes roughly 120,000 clones, around 94% of them seen just once. The sample taken for sequencing was CD4+ T cells from blood. These receptors all stem from a human donor in good health. CDR3s include the opening cysteine and the closing phenylalanine or tryptophan. A D gene is named only where the DNA matches it firmly. Size values are once, few and many counts, or a class for expanded clones, and some rows have none.

>-|-|TRBV5-1|TRBJ2-1
CASSRELAPRGEQFF
TGCGCCAGCAGCAGGGAATTGGCGCCGAGGGGTGAGCAGTTCTTC
>-|-|TRBV14|TRBJ2-1
CASSQRSYNEQFF
TGTGCCAGCAGCCAGCGGTCCTACAATGAGCAGTTCTTC
>-|-|TRBV7-9|TRBJ2-7
CASSLAASYEQYF
TGTGCCAGCAGCTTAGCGGCGTCCTACGAGCAGTACTTC
>-|-|TRBV18|TRBJ1-1
CASSPTGNEAFF
TGTGCCAGCTCCCCTACAGGGAATGAAGCTTTCTTT
>TRBD1|-|TRBV11-2|TRBJ1-2
CASSLSSGQGYGYTF
TGTGCCAGCAGCTTAAGCTCGGGACAGGGCTATGGCTACACCTTC
>-|-|TRBV28|TRBJ1-1
CASSSIPTREAFF
TGTGCCAGCAGTTCCATTCCCACGCGGGAAGCTTTCTTT
>TRBD1|once|TRBV2|TRBJ2-5
CASSEGAGGGETQYF
TGTGCCAGCAGTGAGGGGGCAGGGGGTGGAGAGACCCAGTACTTC
>-|-|TRBV9|TRBJ1-3
CASSVSELGFWGARGNTIYF
TGTGCCAGCAGCGTAAGTGAGCTAGGATTTTGGGGTGCTCGAGGAAACACCATATATTTT
>-|-|TRBV2|TRBJ1-2
CASISDTFNYGYTF
TGTGCCAGCATATCGGACACATTTAACTATGGCTACACCTTC
>-|-|TRBV5-4|TRBJ1-1
CASSFRGLPEAFF
TGTGCCAGCAGCTTTCGGGGGCTTCCGGAAGCTTTCTTT
>-|-|TRBV19|TRBJ2-7
CASRRRQGGDHEQYF
TGTGCCAGTAGACGACGACAGGGAGGCGATCACGAGCAGTACTTC
>TRBD1|-|TRBV2|TRBJ1-5
CASRPNRGSNQPQHF
TGTGCCAGCCGACCGAACAGGGGAAGCAATCAGCCCCAGCATTTT
>TRBD1|-|TRBV19|TRBJ2-6
CASSLTPGQKSSGANVLTF
TGTGCCAGTAGTCTCACTCCGGGACAGAAGAGCTCTGGGGCCAACGTCCTGACTTTC
>-|-|TRBV7-8|TRBJ2-7
CASSLGGINEQYF
TGTGCCAGCAGCTTAGGAGGGATCAACGAGCAGTACTTC
>-|-|TRBV25-1|TRBJ1-1
CASSEYGGGATEAFF
TGTGCCAGCAGTGAATATGGGGGTGGCGCCACTGAAGCTTTCTTT
>-|-|TRBV5-6|TRBJ2-3
CASSRKPGKDTQYF
TGTGCCAGCAGCCGGAAGCCGGGAAAAGATACGCAGTATTTT